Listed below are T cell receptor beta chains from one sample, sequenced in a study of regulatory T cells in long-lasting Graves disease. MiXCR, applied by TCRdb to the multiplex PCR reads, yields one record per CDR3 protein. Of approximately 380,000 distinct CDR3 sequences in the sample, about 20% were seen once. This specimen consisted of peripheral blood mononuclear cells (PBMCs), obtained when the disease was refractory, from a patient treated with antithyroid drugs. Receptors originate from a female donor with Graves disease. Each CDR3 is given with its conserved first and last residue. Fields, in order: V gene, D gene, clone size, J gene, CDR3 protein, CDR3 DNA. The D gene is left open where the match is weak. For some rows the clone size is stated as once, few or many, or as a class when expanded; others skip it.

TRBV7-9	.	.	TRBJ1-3	CASSPRGSGNTIYF	TGTGCCAGCAGCCCACGGGGGTCTGGAAACACCATATATTTT
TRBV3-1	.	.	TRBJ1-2	CASSPQLGGYGYTF	TGTGCCAGCAGCCCTCAACTCGGGGGCTATGGCTACACCTTC
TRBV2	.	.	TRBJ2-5	CASELPIPTGQETQYF	TGTGCCAGCGAACTCCCCATACCCACAGGTCAAGAGACCCAGTACTTC
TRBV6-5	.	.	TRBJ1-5	CASSYLEGRNQPQHF	TGTGCCAGCAGTTACTTGGAGGGCCGTAATCAGCCCCAGCATTTT
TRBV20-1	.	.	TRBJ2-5	CSARDLQGMKTQYF	TGCAGTGCTAGAGATCTACAGGGTATGAAGACCCAGTACTTC
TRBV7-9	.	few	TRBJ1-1	CASSSQSGVGEAFF	TGTGCCAGCAGCTCCCAATCTGGGGTAGGTGAAGCTTTCTTT
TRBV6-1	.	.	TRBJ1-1	CASSRRLGTKNTEAFF	TGTGCCAGCAGTCGTCGTTTGGGGACAAAGAACACTGAAGCTTTCTTT
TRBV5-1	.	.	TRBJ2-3	CASSLDRITDTQYF	TGCGCCAGCAGCTTAGATCGGATCACAGATACGCAGTATTTT
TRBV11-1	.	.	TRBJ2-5	CASSPFLSIEETQYF	TGTGCCAGCAGCCCTTTCCTTAGCATTGAAGAGACCCAGTACTTC
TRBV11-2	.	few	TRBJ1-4	CASSYGTTGEKLFF	TGTGCCAGCAGCTACGGGACAACCGGTGAAAAACTGTTTTTT
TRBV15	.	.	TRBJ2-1	CATSREPRGQFF	TGTGCCACCAGCAGAGAGCCAAGAGGGCAGTTCTTC
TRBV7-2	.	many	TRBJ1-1	CASSYLNTEAFF	TGTGCCAGCAGCTATTTGAACACTGAAGCTTTCTTT
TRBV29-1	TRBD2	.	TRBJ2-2	CSVEDGLAGEVCDTGELFF	TGCAGCGTTGAAGATGGACTAGCGGGAGAGGTTTGCGACACCGGGGAGCTGTTTTTT
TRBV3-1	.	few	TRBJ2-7	CASSLGGEMVGNYEQYF	TGTGCCAGCAGCCTAGGGGGGGAGATGGTCGGTAACTACGAGCAGTACTTC
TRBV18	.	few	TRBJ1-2	CASSPGTGLGYGYTF	TGTGCCAGCTCACCAGGGACGGGTTTGGGCTATGGCTACACCTTC
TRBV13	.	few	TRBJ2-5	CASSLSASFKQETQYF	TGTGCCAGCAGCTTATCGGCTAGCTTCAAGCAAGAGACCCAGTACTTC
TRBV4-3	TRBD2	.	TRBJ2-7	CASSQDGGEGTYEQYF	TGCGCCAGCAGCCAAGATGGAGGGGAGGGGACCTACGAGCAGTACTTC
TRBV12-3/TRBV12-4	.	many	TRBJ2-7	CASSSRGNEQYF	TGTGCCAGCAGTTCTCGGGGGAACGAGCAGTACTTC
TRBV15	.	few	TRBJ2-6	CATSSPEGSGANVLTF	TGTGCCACCAGCAGTCCAGAGGGCTCCGGGGCCAACGTCCTGACTTTC
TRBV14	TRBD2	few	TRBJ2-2	CASSQATSGMNTGELFF	TGTGCCAGCAGCCAAGCAACTAGCGGGATGAACACCGGGGAGCTGTTTTTT
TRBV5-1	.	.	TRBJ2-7	CASSFTQGKAYEQYF	TGCGCCAGCAGCTTCACCCAGGGAAAGGCCTACGAGCAGTACTTC
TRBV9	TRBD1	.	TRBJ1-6	CASGPGDRPSSPLHF	TGTGCCAGCGGCCCGGGGGACAGGCCGAGTTCACCCCTCCACTTT
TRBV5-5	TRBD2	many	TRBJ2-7	CASSLVAGGPYEQYF	TGTGCCAGCAGCTTGGTAGCGGGAGGGCCCTACGAGCAGTACTTC
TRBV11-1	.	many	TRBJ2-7	CASSPRYRDEQYF	TGTGCCAGCAGCCCACGCTACAGGGACGAGCAGTACTTC
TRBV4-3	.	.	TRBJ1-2	CASSQEARGRGDYGYTF	TGCGCCAGCAGCCAAGAAGCGAGGGGACGAGGAGACTATGGCTACACCTTC
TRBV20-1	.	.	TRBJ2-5	CSARKRVEQETQYF	TGCAGTGCTAGAAAGCGGGTGGAACAAGAGACCCAGTACTTC
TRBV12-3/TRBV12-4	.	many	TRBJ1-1	CASSLGGGGDTEAFF	TGTGCCAGCAGTTTAGGAGGGGGGGGAGACACTGAAGCTTTCTTT
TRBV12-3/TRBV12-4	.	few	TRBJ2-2	CASSSSENTGELFF	TGTGCCAGCAGTTCGTCTGAGAACACCGGGGAGCTGTTTTTT
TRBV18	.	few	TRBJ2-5	CASSPPGARFWTQYF	TGTGCCAGCTCACCACCGGGGGCGCGGTTTTGGACCCAGTACTTC
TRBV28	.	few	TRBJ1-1	CASSPPGKNTEAFF	TGTGCCAGCAGTCCCCCCGGGAAGAACACTGAAGCTTTCTTT
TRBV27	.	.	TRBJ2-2	CASSSGRIGGTGELFF	TGTGCCAGCAGTTCCGGACGAATCGGGGGCACCGGGGAGCTGTTTTTT
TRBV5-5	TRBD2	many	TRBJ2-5	CASSSRLAGEETQYF	TGTGCCAGCAGCTCCCGACTAGCGGGAGAAGAGACCCAGTACTTC
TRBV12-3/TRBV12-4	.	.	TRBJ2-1	CASSPTFMGMHEQFF	TGTGCCAGCAGTCCCACTTTTATGGGCATGCATGAGCAGTTCTTC
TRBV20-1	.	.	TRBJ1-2	CSANSQGGYTF	TGCAGTGCCAACTCCCAGGGTGGCTACACCTTC
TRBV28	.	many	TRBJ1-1	CASSPMIGAEAFF	TGTGCCAGCAGCCCGATGATCGGCGCTGAAGCTTTCTTT
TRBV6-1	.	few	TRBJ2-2	CASRDISPGELFF	TGTGCCAGCAGGGATATAAGTCCCGGGGAGCTGTTTTTT
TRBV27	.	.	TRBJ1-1	CVSSTHHGGTEAFF	TGTGTCAGCAGTACTCATCATGGGGGCACTGAAGCTTTCTTT
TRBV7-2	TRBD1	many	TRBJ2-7	CASSPGGSGYEQYF	TGTGCCAGCAGCCCAGGGGGTAGTGGCTACGAGCAGTACTTC
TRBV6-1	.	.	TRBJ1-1	CASSQTGTLTEAFF	TGTGCCAGCAGTCAAACTGGGACCCTCACTGAAGCTTTCTTT
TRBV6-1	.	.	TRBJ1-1	CAGHQGNTEAFF	TGTGCCGGTCACCAAGGTAACACTGAAGCTTTCTTT
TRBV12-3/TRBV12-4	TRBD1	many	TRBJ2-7	CASSLGITGGLVYEQYF	TGTGCCAGCAGTTTAGGAATAACAGGGGGCTTAGTATACGAGCAGTACTTC
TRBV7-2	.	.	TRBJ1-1	CASSLQHVNTEAFF	TGTGCCAGCAGCTTGCAACACGTGAACACTGAAGCTTTCTTT
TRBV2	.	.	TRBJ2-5	CASSQVFAQETQYF	TGTGCCAGCAGCCAAGTTTTTGCCCAAGAGACCCAGTACTTC
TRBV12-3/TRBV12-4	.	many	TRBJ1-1	CASSLADMNTEAFF	TGTGCCAGCAGTTTAGCAGACATGAACACTGAAGCTTTCTTT
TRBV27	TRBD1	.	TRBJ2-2	CATHRGGELFF	TGTGCCACTCACAGGGGCGGGGAGCTGTTTTTT
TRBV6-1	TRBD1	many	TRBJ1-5	CASTEGTGNQPQHF	TGTGCCAGCACCGAGGGGACAGGGAATCAGCCCCAGCATTTT
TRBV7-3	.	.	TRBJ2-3	CASSPLGITDTQYF	TGTGCCAGCAGCCCCCTTGGTATAACAGATACGCAGTATTTT
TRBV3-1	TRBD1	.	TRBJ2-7	CASSPQLQGDHEQYF	TGTGCCAGCAGCCCTCAATTACAGGGGGACCACGAGCAGTACTTC
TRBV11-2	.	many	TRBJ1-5	CASSQPFQPQHF	TGTGCCAGCAGCCAACCCTTTCAGCCCCAGCATTTT
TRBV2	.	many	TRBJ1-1	CASSQGAVNTEAFF	TGTGCCAGCAGTCAAGGCGCGGTGAACACTGAAGCTTTCTTT